This TCR beta chain originates from a study of blood T cell repertoires in COVID-19. Profiling relied on immunoSEQ multiplex PCR, and the TCRdb table lists in-frame clones only, not all of them. Of tens of thousands of clones listed, 91% are singletons. This CDR3 is 15 amino acids long. V lost 4 bases and J lost 3; bases outside the gene matches: 6. The V gene's germline CDR1 is LNHDA and CDR2 SQIVND (reference sequence). The chain employs TRBV19 and TRBJ2-3; 8 nucleotides align to TRBD2. This sequence was found in a woman between 50 and 59 years old in a cohort sampled during active COVID-19. The sequenced sample was peripheral blood. CDR3 sequence reads: CASSREGGRTDTQYF. The CDR3 DNA follows: TGTGCCAGTAGTAGAGAAGGCGGGAGGACAGATACGCAGTATTTT.